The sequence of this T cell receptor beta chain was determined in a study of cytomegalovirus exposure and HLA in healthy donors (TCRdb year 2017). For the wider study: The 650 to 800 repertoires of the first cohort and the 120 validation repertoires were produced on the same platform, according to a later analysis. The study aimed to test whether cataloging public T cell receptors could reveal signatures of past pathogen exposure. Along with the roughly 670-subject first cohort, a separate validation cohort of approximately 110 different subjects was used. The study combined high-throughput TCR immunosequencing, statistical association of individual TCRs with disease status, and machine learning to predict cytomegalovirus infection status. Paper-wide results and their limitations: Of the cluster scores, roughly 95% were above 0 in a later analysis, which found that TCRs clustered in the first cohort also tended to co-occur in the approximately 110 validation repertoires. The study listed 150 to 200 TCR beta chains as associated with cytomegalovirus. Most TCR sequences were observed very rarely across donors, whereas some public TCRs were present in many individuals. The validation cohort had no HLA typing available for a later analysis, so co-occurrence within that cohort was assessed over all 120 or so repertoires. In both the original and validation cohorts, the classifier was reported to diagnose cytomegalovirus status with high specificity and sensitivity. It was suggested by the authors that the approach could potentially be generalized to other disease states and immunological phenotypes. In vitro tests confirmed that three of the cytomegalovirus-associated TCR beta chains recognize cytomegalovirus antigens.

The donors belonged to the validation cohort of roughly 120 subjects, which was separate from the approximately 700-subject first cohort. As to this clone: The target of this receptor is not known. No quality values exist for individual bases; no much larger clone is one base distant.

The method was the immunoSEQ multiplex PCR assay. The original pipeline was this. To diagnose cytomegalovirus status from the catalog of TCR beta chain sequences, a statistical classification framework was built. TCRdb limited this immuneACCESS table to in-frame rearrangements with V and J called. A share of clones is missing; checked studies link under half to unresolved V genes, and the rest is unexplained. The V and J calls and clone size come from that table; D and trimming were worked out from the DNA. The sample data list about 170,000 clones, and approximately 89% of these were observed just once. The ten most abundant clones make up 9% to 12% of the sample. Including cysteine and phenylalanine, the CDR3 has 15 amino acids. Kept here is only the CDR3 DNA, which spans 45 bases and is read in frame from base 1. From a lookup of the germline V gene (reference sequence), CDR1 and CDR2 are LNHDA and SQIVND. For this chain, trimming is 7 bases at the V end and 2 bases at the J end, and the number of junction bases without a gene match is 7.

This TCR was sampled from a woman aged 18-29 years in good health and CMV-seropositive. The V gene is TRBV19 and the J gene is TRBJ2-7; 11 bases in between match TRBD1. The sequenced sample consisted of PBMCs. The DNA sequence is TGTGCCAGTAAACACTCGGGACAGGGGGCCTACGAGCAGTACTTC. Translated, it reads CASKHSGQGAYEQYF.